This TCR beta chain was recorded in a study of T-cell reconstitution after alpha-beta-depleted transplantation in children. General study results and limits: When one year had passed after transplant, most T-cell counts and diversity came from newly produced T cells. After transplant, high TCRbeta diversity at day 60 in some patients arose from surviving recipient T cells and thymic progenitors. Reports say that about two months after transplant, the alpha-beta T cells came out of several hundred graft clones that had expanded.

Comment on this clonotype: Its target is not known.

Construction of the TCRbeta library involved unique molecular identifiers. TCRdb called the PCR reads again in MiXCR, with one record for every CDR3 protein. The sample includes about 830,000 distinct CDR3 sequences, roughly 16% seen only once; the top ten take around 4.5%. The sequence derives from a male patient younger than 18 who had a stem cell transplant for acute lymphoblastic leukemia, so the T cells may come from the graft donor. The input for sequencing was PBMCs, mostly from graft donor cells, taken 360 days after TCRalphabeta/CD19-depleted stem cell transplant.

The CDR3 sequence is CASSPQLQVETQYF. DNA for the CDR3: TGTGCCAGCAGTCCGCAACTACAGGTGGAGACCCAGTACTTC. The V gene is TRBV12-3 or TRBV12-4, the J gene TRBJ2-5; a weak D match, TRBD1 (5 bases). Trimming shortened V by 5 bases and J by 5 bases, and 15 bases separated the two germline ends. This CDR3 is built from 14 residues.